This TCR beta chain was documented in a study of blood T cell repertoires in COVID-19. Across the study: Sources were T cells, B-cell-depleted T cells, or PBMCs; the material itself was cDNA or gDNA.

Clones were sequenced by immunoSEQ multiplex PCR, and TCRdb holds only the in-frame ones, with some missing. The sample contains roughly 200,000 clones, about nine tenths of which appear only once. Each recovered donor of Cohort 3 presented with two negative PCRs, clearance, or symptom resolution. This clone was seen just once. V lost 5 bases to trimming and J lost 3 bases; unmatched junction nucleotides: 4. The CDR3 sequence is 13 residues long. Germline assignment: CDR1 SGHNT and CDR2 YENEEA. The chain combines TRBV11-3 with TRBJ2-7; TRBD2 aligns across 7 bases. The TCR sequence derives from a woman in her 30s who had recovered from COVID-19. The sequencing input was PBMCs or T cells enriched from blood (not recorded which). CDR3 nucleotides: TGTGCCAGCAGCAGCGGGGCTAACTACGAGCAGTACTTC. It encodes CASSSGANYEQYF.